Listed here are 10 T cell receptor beta chains from one sample, sequenced in a study of T cell changes during pregnancy in multiple sclerosis. Libraries were prepared by immunoSEQ multiplex PCR; TCRdb keeps only in-frame clonotypes and omits some of them. The profile shows some 80,000 clones, 85% to 95% of them singletons. This specimen was peripheral blood, taken in the first trimester of pregnancy. The receptor set was obtained from a female donor with multiple sclerosis, enrolled in a pregnancy study.

This chain uses TRBV11-1 with TRBJ2-1, with 9 bases lining up with TRBD2. The germline gives CDR1 SGHAT, CDR2 FQDESV (reference sequence). Unmatched junction bases numbered 5, after V lost 2 bases and J lost 6 bases. This CDR3 has 15 amino acids. This chain's CDR3 is CASSLKREETNEQFF. CDR3 DNA: TGTGCCAGCAGCTTAAAGCGGGAGGAAACCAATGAGCAGTTCTTC.

The rearrangement uses TRBV29-1 and TRBJ1-4; tentatively, D is TRBD1 (6 bases). Trimming pared 4 bases from V and 0 bases from J, leaving 12 bases between. CDR1 is SQVTM and CDR2 is ANQGSEA in the germline V gene. The CDR3 runs to 15 residues. DNA for the CDR3: TGCAGCGTTGTTGGCGCAGGGGCAACTAATGAAAAACTGTTTTTT. This sequence encodes CSVVGAGATNEKLFF.

CDR3 loop: CASSPTDRSEAFF. The CDR3 DNA is TGTGCCAGCAGCCCGACTGACAGAAGTGAAGCTTTCTTT. The chain is built from TRBV7-3 and TRBJ1-1; D possibly corresponds to TRBD1 (5 bases). Trimming stripped 5 bases from V and 7 bases from J, with 14 bases between. The CDR3 spans 13 residues. The germline V gene has CDR1 SGHTA and CDR2 FQGTGA.

This chain joins TRBV27 and TRBJ2-3, with 9 bases aligning to TRBD2. The ends lost 6 bases at V and 8 bases at J; junction bases unmatched: 6. Germline CDR1 is MNHEY and CDR2 is SMNVEV (reference sequence). This CDR3 has 13 residues. The CDR3 sequence: CASRGLAGVTQYF. The CDR3 DNA follows: TGTGCCAGCAGGGGACTAGCCGGGGTTACGCAGTATTTT.

This sequence joins TRBV29-1 and TRBJ2-3; D unresolved. Trimming shortened V by 7 bases and J by 3 bases, and 5 bases separated the two germline ends. CDR1 and CDR2 from the germline V gene are SQVTM and ANQGSEA. The CDR3 contains 10 residues. The CDR3 DNA reads TGCAGCGCACAGACAGATACGCAGTATTTT. It is translated as CSAQTDTQYF.

The V gene is TRBV6-1, the J gene TRBJ2-3; 9 bases match TRBD1. J was trimmed by 3 bases and V by 4 bases; bases with no gene match: 2. Germline V lookup: CDR1 MNHNS, CDR2 SASEGT. This CDR3 has 14 residues. Here the CDR3 reads CASSGQGGTDTQYF. CDR3 bases: TGTGCCAGCAGTGGACAGGGGGGAACAGATACGCAGTATTTT.

There are a few counts of this clone. J is TRBJ1-1 and V is TRBV4-2, with D unresolved. V dropped 0 bases and J dropped 1 base, with 3 bases sitting between them. The CDR3 totals 13 residues. In germline, CDR1 is LGHNA, CDR2 YNFKEQ. CDR3 residues: CASSQEANTEAFF. For the CDR3, the DNA is TGTGCCAGCAGCCAAGAAGCGAACACTGAAGCTTTCTTT.

This rearrangement joins TRBV27 to TRBJ1-6, with TRBD1 as a possible D gene (5 bases). Germline CDR1 MNHEY, CDR2 SMNVEV (reference sequence). The CDR3 is 17 amino acids. The V gene lost 4 bases and the J gene lost 2 bases, with 15 bases spanning the gap. The CDR3 region is CASSSLGEVTYNSPLHF. The DNA for the CDR3 is TGTGCCAGCAGTTCTCTAGGGGAGGTAACCTATAATTCACCCCTCCACTTT.

The chain couples TRBV9 to TRBJ1-1; the D gene is possibly TRBD1 (5 bases). Germline V gives CDR1 SGDLS, CDR2 YYNGEE. The CDR3 loop spans 15 amino acids. Trimming stripped 7 bases from V and 4 bases from J, with 20 bases between. CDR3 loop: CASSRLDSGSTEAFF. For the CDR3, the DNA is TGTGCCAGCTCGAGGCTAGATTCAGGGTCCACTGAAGCTTTCTTT.

This sequence joins TRBV5-1 and TRBJ2-7; D possibly corresponds to TRBD1 (5 bases). Germline CDR1 reads SGHRS; CDR2 reads YFSETQ. V lost 5 bases and J lost 2, with 11 bases in between. This CDR3 is 13 amino acids long. CDR3 bases: TGCGCCAGCAGTTACGACAGTACCTACGAGCAGTACTTC. Translating gives CASSYDSTYEQYF.